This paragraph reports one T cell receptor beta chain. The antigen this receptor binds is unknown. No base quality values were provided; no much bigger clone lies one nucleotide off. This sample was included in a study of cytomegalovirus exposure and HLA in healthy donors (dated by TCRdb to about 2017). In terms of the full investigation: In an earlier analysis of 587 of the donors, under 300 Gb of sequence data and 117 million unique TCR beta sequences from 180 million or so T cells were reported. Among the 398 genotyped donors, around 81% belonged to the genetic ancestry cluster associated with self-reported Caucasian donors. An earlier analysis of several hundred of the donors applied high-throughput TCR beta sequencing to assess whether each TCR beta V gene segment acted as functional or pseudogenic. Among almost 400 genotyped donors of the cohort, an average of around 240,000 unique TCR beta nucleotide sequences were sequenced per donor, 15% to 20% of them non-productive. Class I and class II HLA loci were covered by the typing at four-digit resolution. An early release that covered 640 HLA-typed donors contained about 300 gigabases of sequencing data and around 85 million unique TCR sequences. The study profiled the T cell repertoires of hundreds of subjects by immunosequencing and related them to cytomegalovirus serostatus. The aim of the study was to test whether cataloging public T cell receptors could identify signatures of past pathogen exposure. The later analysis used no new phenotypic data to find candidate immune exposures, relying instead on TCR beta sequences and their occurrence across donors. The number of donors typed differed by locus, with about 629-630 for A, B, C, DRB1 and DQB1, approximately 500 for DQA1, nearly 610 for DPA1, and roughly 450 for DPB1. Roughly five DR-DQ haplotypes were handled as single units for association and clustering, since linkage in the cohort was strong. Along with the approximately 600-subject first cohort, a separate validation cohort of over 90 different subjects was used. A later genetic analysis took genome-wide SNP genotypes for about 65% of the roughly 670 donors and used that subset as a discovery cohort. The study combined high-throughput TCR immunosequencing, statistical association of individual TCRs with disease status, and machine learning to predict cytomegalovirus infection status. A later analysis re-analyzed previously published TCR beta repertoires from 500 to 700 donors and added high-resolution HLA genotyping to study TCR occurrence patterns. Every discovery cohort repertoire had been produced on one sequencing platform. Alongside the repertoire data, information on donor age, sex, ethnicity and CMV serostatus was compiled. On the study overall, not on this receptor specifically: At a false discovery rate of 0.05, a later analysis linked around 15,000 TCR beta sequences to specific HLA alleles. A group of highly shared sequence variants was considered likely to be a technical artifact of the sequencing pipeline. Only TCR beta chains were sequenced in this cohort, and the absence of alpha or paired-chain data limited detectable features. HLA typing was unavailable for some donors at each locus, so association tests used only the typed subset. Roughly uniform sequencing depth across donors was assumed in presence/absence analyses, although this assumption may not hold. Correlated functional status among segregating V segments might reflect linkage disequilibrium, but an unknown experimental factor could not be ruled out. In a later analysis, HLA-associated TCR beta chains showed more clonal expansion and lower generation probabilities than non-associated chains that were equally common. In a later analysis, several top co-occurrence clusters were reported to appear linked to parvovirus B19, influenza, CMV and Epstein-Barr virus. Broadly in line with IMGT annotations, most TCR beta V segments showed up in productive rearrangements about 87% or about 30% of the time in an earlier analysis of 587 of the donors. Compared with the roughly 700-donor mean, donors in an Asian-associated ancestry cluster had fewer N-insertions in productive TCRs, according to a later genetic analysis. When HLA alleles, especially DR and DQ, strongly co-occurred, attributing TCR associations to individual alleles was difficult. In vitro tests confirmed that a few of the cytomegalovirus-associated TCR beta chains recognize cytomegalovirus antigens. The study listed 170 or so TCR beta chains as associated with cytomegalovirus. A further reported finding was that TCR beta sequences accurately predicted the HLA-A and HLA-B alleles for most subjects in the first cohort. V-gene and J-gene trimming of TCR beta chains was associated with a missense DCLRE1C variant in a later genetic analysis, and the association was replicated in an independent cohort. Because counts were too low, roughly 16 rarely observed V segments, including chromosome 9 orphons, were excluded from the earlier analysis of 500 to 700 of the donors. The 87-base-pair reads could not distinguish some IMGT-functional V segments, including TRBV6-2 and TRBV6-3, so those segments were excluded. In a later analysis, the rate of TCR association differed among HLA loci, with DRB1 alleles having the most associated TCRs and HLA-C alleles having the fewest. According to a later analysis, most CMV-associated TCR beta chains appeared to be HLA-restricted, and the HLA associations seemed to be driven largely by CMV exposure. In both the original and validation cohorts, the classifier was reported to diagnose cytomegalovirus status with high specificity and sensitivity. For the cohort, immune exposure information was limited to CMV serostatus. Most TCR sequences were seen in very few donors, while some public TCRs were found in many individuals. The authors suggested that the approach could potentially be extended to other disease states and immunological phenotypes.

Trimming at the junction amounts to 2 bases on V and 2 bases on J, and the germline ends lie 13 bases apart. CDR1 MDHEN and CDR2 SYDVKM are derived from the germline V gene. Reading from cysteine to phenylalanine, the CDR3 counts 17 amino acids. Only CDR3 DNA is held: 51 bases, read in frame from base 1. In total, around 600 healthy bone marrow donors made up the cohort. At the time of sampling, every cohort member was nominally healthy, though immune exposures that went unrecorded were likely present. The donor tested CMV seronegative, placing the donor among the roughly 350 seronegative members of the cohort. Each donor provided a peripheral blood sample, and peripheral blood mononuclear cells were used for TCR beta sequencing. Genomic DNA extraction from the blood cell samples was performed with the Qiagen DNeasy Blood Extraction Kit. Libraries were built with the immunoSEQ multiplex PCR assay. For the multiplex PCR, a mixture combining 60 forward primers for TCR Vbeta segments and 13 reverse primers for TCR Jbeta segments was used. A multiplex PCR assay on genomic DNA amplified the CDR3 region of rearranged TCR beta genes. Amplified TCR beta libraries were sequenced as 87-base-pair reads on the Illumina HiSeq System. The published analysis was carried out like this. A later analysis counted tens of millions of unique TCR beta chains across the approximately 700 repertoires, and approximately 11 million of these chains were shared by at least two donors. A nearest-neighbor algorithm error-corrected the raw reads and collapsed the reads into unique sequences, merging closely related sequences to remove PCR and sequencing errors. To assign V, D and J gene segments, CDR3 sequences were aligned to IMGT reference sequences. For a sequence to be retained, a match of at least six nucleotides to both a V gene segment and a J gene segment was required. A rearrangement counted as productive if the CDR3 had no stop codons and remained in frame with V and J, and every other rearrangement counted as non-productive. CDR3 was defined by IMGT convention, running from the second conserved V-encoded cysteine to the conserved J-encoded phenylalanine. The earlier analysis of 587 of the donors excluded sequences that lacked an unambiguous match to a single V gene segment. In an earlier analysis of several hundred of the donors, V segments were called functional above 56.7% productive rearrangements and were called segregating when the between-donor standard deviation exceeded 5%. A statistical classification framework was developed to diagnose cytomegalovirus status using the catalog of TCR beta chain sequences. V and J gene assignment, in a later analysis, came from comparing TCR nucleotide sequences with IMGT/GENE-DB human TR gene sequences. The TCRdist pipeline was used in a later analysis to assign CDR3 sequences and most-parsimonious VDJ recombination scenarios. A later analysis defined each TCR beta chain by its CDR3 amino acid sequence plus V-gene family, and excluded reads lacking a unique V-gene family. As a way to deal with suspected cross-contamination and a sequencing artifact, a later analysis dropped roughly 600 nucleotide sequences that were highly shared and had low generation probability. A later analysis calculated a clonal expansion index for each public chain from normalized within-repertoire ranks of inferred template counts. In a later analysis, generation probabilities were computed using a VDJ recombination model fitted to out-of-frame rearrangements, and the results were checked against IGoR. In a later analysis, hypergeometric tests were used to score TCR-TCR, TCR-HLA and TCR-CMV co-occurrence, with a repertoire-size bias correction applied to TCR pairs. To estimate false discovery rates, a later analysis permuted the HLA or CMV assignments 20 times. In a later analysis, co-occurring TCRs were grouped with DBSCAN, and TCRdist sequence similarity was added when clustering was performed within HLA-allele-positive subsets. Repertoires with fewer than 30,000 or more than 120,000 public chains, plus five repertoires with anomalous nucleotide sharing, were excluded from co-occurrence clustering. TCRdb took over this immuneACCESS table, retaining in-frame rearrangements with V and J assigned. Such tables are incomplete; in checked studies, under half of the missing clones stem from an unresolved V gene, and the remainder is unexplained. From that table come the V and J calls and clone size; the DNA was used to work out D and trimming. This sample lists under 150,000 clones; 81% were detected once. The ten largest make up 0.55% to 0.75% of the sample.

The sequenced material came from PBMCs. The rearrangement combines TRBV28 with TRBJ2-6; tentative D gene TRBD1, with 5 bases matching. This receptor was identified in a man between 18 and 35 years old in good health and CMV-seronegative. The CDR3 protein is CASSLRGSLAGANVLTF. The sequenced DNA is TGTGCCAGCAGTTTAAGGGGAAGTTTAGCTGGGGCCAACGTCCTGACTTTC. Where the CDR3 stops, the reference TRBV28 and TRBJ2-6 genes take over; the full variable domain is DVKVTQSSRYLVKRTGEKVFLECVQDMDHENMFWYRQDPGLGLRLIYFSYDVKMKEKGDIPEGYSVSREKKERFSLILESASTNQTSMYLCASSLRGSLAGANVLTFGAGSRLTVL.